This TCR beta chain stems from a study of T-cell reconstitution after alpha-beta-depleted transplantation in children. Study outcomes and limitations: T-cell counts and diversity at one year post-transplant came mainly from newly produced T cells. Alpha-beta T cells about two months after transplant reportedly derived from several hundred expanded graft clones.

V lost 3 bases to trimming and J lost 10 bases; unmatched junction nucleotides: 13. From germline, CDR1 is LGHDT and CDR2 YNNKEL (reference sequence). This CDR3 has 16 residues. In the case of this clonotype: Its antigen remains unknown.

As it was prepared, the TCRbeta library received unique molecular identifiers. One entry per CDR3 protein, called by TCRdb with MiXCR from the PCR reads. The sample holds 490,000 or so distinct CDR3 sequences, more than 9% seen once. The input for sequencing was PBMCs, taken before TCRalphabeta/CD19-depleted stem cell transplant. The V call is TRBV3-1, the J call TRBJ2-1, with 9 bases identical to TRBD2. The clonotype comes from a child aged 2-15 years with inherited bone marrow failure, due to receive a stem cell transplant. CDR3 sequence: CASSQNGGRADREQFF. The CDR3, as DNA: TGTGCCAGCAGCCAGAATGGCGGGAGGGCCGATCGGGAGCAGTTCTTC.